In its sample, the clone carrying this T cell receptor (beta chain) was seen many times. Its target is not known. 5'RACE template switching added a universal primer site and UMIs to TCR cDNA. TCRdb analysed the 5' RACE reads with MiXCR anew, one entry per CDR3 protein. The table records more than 300,000 distinct CDR3 sequences, roughly 7% of them present only once. The sample comes from a study of T cells after yellow fever vaccination. Overall study context: Those fractions that held only low numbers of cells were prepared using the SMART-Seq v4 Ultra Low Input RNA kit.

Overall study findings and caveats: Subsequent booster samples again held most clones from primary vaccination (around 96% CD4, approximately 86% CD8). Peaking on day 5 versus 15, the secondary response was faster but weaker.

Germline V lookup: CDR1 SEHNR, CDR2 FQNEAQ (reference sequence). V gave up 5 bases and J gave up 5 bases; unmatched junction bases: 9. This CDR3 is 17 amino acids long. The receptor was isolated from a man younger than 30 who received the YFV17D yellow fever vaccine. Sequenced material: PBMCs, taken roughly seven weeks after the first yellow fever vaccination. The chain has TRBV7-9 and TRBJ2-2, with 12 bases matching TRBD1. The DNA for the CDR3 is TGTGCCAGCAGCACATGGGGACAGGGGGCGCGGACCGGGGAGCTGTTTTTT. It translates to CASSTWGQGARTGELFF.